These T cell receptor beta chains were read from a single sample in a study of blood T cell repertoires in COVID-19. TCRdb's copy holds only in-frame clones and misses some; the assay was immunoSEQ multiplex PCR. Among some 120,000 clones listed, 88% were seen once. Sequenced input: peripheral blood. These receptors all stem from a woman aged 50 to 60 with active or convalescent COVID-19. The CDR3 runs from the conserved cysteine through the conserved F or W. D genes are given only for firm matches. Rows give clone size only sometimes, using once, few, many, or a class for an expanded clone.

CDR3nt: TGCGCCAGCAGCTCCAACAGCCTCTCCCTAAACGAGCAGTACTTC; CDR3aa: CASSSNSLSLNEQYF; j_gene: TRBJ2-7; v_gene: TRBV5-1; abundance: NA; d_gene: NA
CDR3nt: TGTGCCTGGAGTCCGTTTGGGACAGGGGTCTACGAGCAGTACTTC; CDR3aa: CAWSPFGTGVYEQYF; j_gene: TRBJ2-7; v_gene: TRBV30; abundance: NA; d_gene: TRBD1
CDR3nt: TGTGCCAGCAGCCCCCTTAGCACAGATACGCAGTATTTT; CDR3aa: CASSPLSTDTQYF; j_gene: TRBJ2-3; v_gene: TRBV14; abundance: once; d_gene: NA
CDR3nt: TGTGCCAGCAGGACACGGACAGGGGCGTACCAAGAGACCCAGTACTTC; CDR3aa: CASRTRTGAYQETQYF; j_gene: TRBJ2-5; v_gene: TRBV5-5; abundance: NA; d_gene: TRBD1
CDR3nt: TGCAGCGTCGAGACTCCGGGACATCACAATGAGCAGTTCTTC; CDR3aa: CSVETPGHHNEQFF; j_gene: TRBJ2-1; v_gene: TRBV29-1; abundance: NA; d_gene: NA
CDR3nt: TGTGCCAGCAGTGCCCTCTCGGGACAGACGAACTATGGCTACACCTTC; CDR3aa: CASSALSGQTNYGYTF; j_gene: TRBJ1-2; v_gene: TRBV6-2/TRBV6-3; abundance: NA; d_gene: TRBD1
CDR3nt: TGTGCCAGCAGCCCCGGGGGCGGGAGAGCTTACAATGAGCAGTTCTTC; CDR3aa: CASSPGGGRAYNEQFF; j_gene: TRBJ2-1; v_gene: TRBV2; abundance: once; d_gene: NA
CDR3nt: TGTGCCAGCAGATCCTGGACAGGGGACAATGAGCAGTTCTTC; CDR3aa: CASRSWTGDNEQFF; j_gene: TRBJ2-1; v_gene: TRBV2; abundance: few; d_gene: TRBD1
CDR3nt: TGCGCCAGCAGCCAAGGGAGGGGAGGGTACGAGCAGTACTTC; CDR3aa: CASSQGRGGYEQYF; j_gene: TRBJ2-7; v_gene: TRBV4-3; abundance: NA; d_gene: TRBD2
CDR3nt: TGTGCCAGCAGTTTATCTTGGGGGGGATATTACGAGCAGTACTTC; CDR3aa: CASSLSWGGYYEQYF; j_gene: TRBJ2-7; v_gene: TRBV27; abundance: NA; d_gene: TRBD2
CDR3nt: TGTGCCAGCCAATCCCCAGGGGGACTTAATTCACCCCTCCACTTT; CDR3aa: CASQSPGGLNSPLHF; j_gene: TRBJ1-6; v_gene: TRBV25-1; abundance: NA; d_gene: TRBD1
CDR3nt: TGTGCCAGCAGTCTCAGTGGGGGGGTCGCTGAAAAACTGTTTTTT; CDR3aa: CASSLSGGVAEKLFF; j_gene: TRBJ1-4; v_gene: TRBV28; abundance: NA; d_gene: NA
CDR3nt: TGTGCCAGCAGTCTACAGGGACGGGACAATGAGCAGTTCTTC; CDR3aa: CASSLQGRDNEQFF; j_gene: TRBJ2-1; v_gene: TRBV28; abundance: once; d_gene: NA
CDR3nt: TGCAGCGTTGACGATGGCTACACCTTC; CDR3aa: CSVDDGYTF; j_gene: TRBJ1-2; v_gene: TRBV29-1; abundance: few; d_gene: NA
CDR3nt: TGTGCCAGCAGTTACGGCAGGCCTGGCTACACCTTC; CDR3aa: CASSYGRPGYTF; j_gene: TRBJ1-2; v_gene: TRBV6-2/TRBV6-3; abundance: NA; d_gene: NA
CDR3nt: TGCGCCAGCAGCCCCGGGACAGTTCGATCGGGGGCCAACGTCCTGACTTTC; CDR3aa: CASSPGTVRSGANVLTF; j_gene: TRBJ2-6; v_gene: TRBV4-1; abundance: NA; d_gene: TRBD1
CDR3nt: TGTGCCAGCAGGGGACTAGCCGGTGAGCAGTTCTTC; CDR3aa: CASRGLAGEQFF; j_gene: TRBJ2-1; v_gene: TRBV12-3/TRBV12-4; abundance: NA; d_gene: TRBD2
CDR3nt: TGTGCCAGCACCCTAGGGAACACTGGGGACAGGGAGTACACCGGGGAGCTGTTTTTT; CDR3aa: CASTLGNTGDREYTGELFF; j_gene: TRBJ2-2; v_gene: TRBV28; abundance: NA; d_gene: TRBD1
CDR3nt: TGTGCCAGCAGTGTGGGACTAGCGGGGAGCGGGGAGCAGTACTTC; CDR3aa: CASSVGLAGSGEQYF; j_gene: TRBJ2-7; v_gene: TRBV28; abundance: NA; d_gene: TRBD2
CDR3nt: TGTGCCAGCAGTTATGTTAGCGGGAGAAGGGGCAATGAGCAGTTCTTC; CDR3aa: CASSYVSGRRGNEQFF; j_gene: TRBJ2-1; v_gene: TRBV28; abundance: NA; d_gene: TRBD2
CDR3nt: TGTGCCAGCAGCATCGGACTAGCAGTCAATGAGCAGTTCTTC; CDR3aa: CASSIGLAVNEQFF; j_gene: TRBJ2-1; v_gene: TRBV9; abundance: NA; d_gene: TRBD2
CDR3nt: TGCGCCAGCAGCCAAGATCCGACAGGGGACTCACCCCTCCACTTT; CDR3aa: CASSQDPTGDSPLHF; j_gene: TRBJ1-6; v_gene: TRBV4-3; abundance: NA; d_gene: TRBD1
CDR3nt: TGTGCCAGCAGTTTACTAGCGGGAGTGGCTAATGAGCAGTTCTTC; CDR3aa: CASSLLAGVANEQFF; j_gene: TRBJ2-1; v_gene: TRBV28; abundance: once; d_gene: TRBD2
CDR3nt: TGTGCCAGCAGCCAACAGGGGGTGGTCAATCAGCCCCAGCATTTT; CDR3aa: CASSQQGVVNQPQHF; j_gene: TRBJ1-5; v_gene: TRBV7-8; abundance: few; d_gene: TRBD1
CDR3nt: TGTGCCAGCAGGGGCGTCCCCTCCTACGAGCAGTACTTC; CDR3aa: CASRGVPSYEQYF; j_gene: TRBJ2-7; v_gene: TRBV28; abundance: NA; d_gene: NA
CDR3nt: TGTGCCACCAGAGACACAGATAATTCACCCCTCCACTTT; CDR3aa: CATRDTDNSPLHF; j_gene: TRBJ1-6; v_gene: TRBV24-1; abundance: few; d_gene: NA
CDR3nt: TGTGCCAGCTCACCCCCACAGCGGACCTATGGCTACACCTTC; CDR3aa: CASSPPQRTYGYTF; j_gene: TRBJ1-2; v_gene: TRBV18; abundance: NA; d_gene: NA
CDR3nt: TGCAGCGTGCGGACAGGGAGAGAGACCCAGTACTTC; CDR3aa: CSVRTGRETQYF; j_gene: TRBJ2-5; v_gene: TRBV29-1; abundance: NA; d_gene: TRBD1
CDR3nt: TGTGCCAGCAGCCAAAACCTTAGGGAAGCCAGGGCTAGAGAGCAGTACTTC; CDR3aa: CASSQNLREARAREQYF; j_gene: TRBJ2-7; v_gene: TRBV5-5; abundance: NA; d_gene: NA
CDR3nt: TGTGCCAGCTCACCACCTGACACTGGGAAACTGTTTTTT; CDR3aa: CASSPPDTGKLFF; j_gene: TRBJ1-4; v_gene: TRBV18; abundance: NA; d_gene: NA
CDR3nt: TGTGCCTGGAAACTAGCGGGAGGGGATACGCAGTATTTT; CDR3aa: CAWKLAGGDTQYF; j_gene: TRBJ2-3; v_gene: TRBV30; abundance: NA; d_gene: TRBD2
CDR3nt: TGTGCCAGCCAACTAGATACGCAGTATTTT; CDR3aa: CASQLDTQYF; j_gene: TRBJ2-3; v_gene: TRBV7-9; abundance: NA; d_gene: NA
CDR3nt: TGTGCCAGCAGCCAAGGGGAACAGGGGGGGCAGTACTTC; CDR3aa: CASSQGEQGGQYF; j_gene: TRBJ2-7; v_gene: TRBV14; abundance: once; d_gene: TRBD1
CDR3nt: TGTGCCAGCTCACCCCGCCGGGGGGCCGAGTCTAGCACAGATACGCAGTATTTT; CDR3aa: CASSPRRGAESSTDTQYF; j_gene: TRBJ2-3; v_gene: TRBV18; abundance: few; d_gene: NA
CDR3nt: TGTGCCAGCAGCGTCCGACAGGGAGATTATGAAAAACTGTTTTTT; CDR3aa: CASSVRQGDYEKLFF; j_gene: TRBJ1-4; v_gene: TRBV3-1/TRBV3-2; abundance: NA; d_gene: TRBD1